These 5 T cell receptor beta chains came from one sample sequenced in a study of blood T cell repertoires in COVID-19. Sequenced by immunoSEQ multiplex PCR; TCRdb stores in-frame clones only, minus some. Counted here are roughly 300,000 clones, 85% to 90% occurring once; the ten biggest clones make up 1.5% to 2%. Sample: peripheral blood. These receptors were obtained from a woman aged 25 to 45 with COVID-19, enrolled during active disease.

This chain connects TRBV19 to TRBJ1-2; 8 bases fit TRBD1. The CDR3 is 13 amino acids. The V gene's germline CDR1 is LNHDA and CDR2 SQIVND (reference sequence). V was pared by 3 bases and J by 9 bases, with 6 bases of the junction left unmatched. The CDR3 loop reads CASSIRGQGRYTF. The CDR3 nucleotides read TGTGCCAGTAGTATCCGTGGACAGGGTCGCTACACCTTC.

The rearrangement links TRBV4-2 to TRBJ2-3; 11 bases map to TRBD2. CDR3 length equals 16 residues. V was clipped by 4 bases and J by 4 bases; unmatched bases: 7. CDR1 is LGHNA, CDR2 YNFKEQ, per germline. The CDR3 sequence is CASSLLAGGSPDTQYF. CDR3 DNA sequence: TGTGCCAGCAGCCTCCTAGCGGGGGGCTCCCCAGATACGCAGTATTTT.

The J gene is TRBJ2-7, the V gene TRBV5-1, with TRBD1 matching over 9 bases. After removal of 4 bases from V and 7 bases from J, the junction contained 12 bases not matched to a gene. In germline, CDR1 is SGHRS, CDR2 YFSETQ. This CDR3 spans 15 amino acids. The CDR3 loop reads CASSATGTGPEEQYF. Here the CDR3 DNA reads TGCGCCAGCAGCGCAACCGGGACAGGGCCGGAGGAGCAGTACTTC.

This clone was counted only a few times. The V gene is TRBV19, the J gene TRBJ1-5; the D is unclear. Trimming took 1 base from V and 7 from J, leaving 11 bases between them. The CDR3 contains 14 residues. Germline CDR1 is LNHDA and CDR2 is SQIVND (reference sequence). CDR3 nucleotides: TGTGCCAGTAGTATAGGGGTGTTGGGCCAGCCCCAGCATTTT. Translating it yields CASSIGVLGQPQHF.

The chain links TRBV2 to TRBJ1-2, with D maybe TRBD1 (5 bases). Trimming took 5 bases from V and 4 from J, leaving 11 bases between them. The CDR3 sequence is 13 residues long. CDR1 SNHLY and CDR2 FYNNEI come from the germline V gene. The CDR3 nucleotides read TGTGCCAGCAGTCCTGACAGAAGCTATGGCTACACCTTC. Protein sequence: CASSPDRSYGYTF.